Following are 27 T cell receptor beta chains from one sample sequenced in a study of blood T cell repertoires in COVID-19 (dated by TCRdb to about 2020). Library method: the immunoSEQ multiplex PCR assay. In TCRdb, the immuneACCESS table is reduced to in-frame sequences with V and J assigned. These tables do not hold every clone; where another copy was compared, an unresolved V gene accounts for under half, and the others remain unexplained. This sample lists over 300,000 clones; around 82% were detected once. The top ten constitute roughly 1.2% of the sample. Sequencing was done on a sample of peripheral blood. These receptor sequences come from a woman aged 45-60 years with acute or convalescent COVID-19.

This chain links TRBV4-3 with TRBJ2-1; 7 bases agree with TRBD2. V dropped 0 bases and J dropped 6; count of bases not matched to a gene: 8. The CDR3 runs 16 residues. The germline V gene encodes CDR1 LGHNA and CDR2 YSLEER. CDR3 DNA: TGCGCCAGCAGCCAAGAGGTGGGTCGGGAGGTCAATGAGCAGTTCTTC. This encodes CASSQEVGREVNEQFF.

This clone was detected only once. The rearrangement joins TRBV12-5 to TRBJ2-5; D remains ambiguous. CDR1 and CDR2 (germline): LGHNT, FRNRAP. The CDR3 is 15 residues long. Trimming left V 1 base short and J 4 bases short, with 13 bases between. The CDR3 reads CASGLDRTPGETQYF. CDR3 sequence (DNA): TGTGCTAGTGGTTTGGACCGTACCCCGGGAGAGACCCAGTACTTC.

Worth noting for this clone: At the DNA level, this CDR3 is encoded by other sequences in the same sample as well. The chain couples TRBV10-3 to TRBJ1-1; 7 bases are a match to TRBD1. Germline loops: CDR1 ENHRY, CDR2 SYGVKD. The CDR3 is 13 residues long. Trimming removed 7 bases from V and 1 base from J; junction bases left unmatched: 3. The CDR3 DNA is TGTGCCATCACCGGGACAGCGAACACTGAAGCTTTCTTT. This encodes CAITGTANTEAFF.

The genes are TRBV7-9 and TRBJ2-7; no definite D call. The CDR3 runs to 12 residues. Per the germline V gene, CDR1 is SEHNR and CDR2 is FQNEAQ (reference sequence). The V gene lost 5 bases and the J gene lost 4 bases, with 9 bases spanning the gap. CDR3 amino acids: CASSRNAYEQYF. The CDR3 coding sequence is TGTGCCAGCAGCCGTAACGCGTACGAGCAGTACTTC.

V gene TRBV5-1 combines with J gene TRBJ1-3; 8 bases match TRBD1. V gave up 2 bases and J gave up 4 bases; unmatched junction bases: 8. Germline CDR1 and CDR2: SGHRS and YFSETQ. The CDR3 runs to 16 residues. In DNA form, the CDR3 reads TGCGCCAGCAGCTTCGCAGGGGGCGCGGAGGGAAACACCATATATTTT. Translation: CASSFAGGAEGNTIYF.

J is TRBJ2-1 and V is TRBV5-1; TRBD2 matches 8 bases. Looked up from germline, CDR1 is SGHRS and CDR2 is YFSETQ. Germline trimming cut 4 bases from V and 0 bases from J; bases unmatched to any gene: 9. The CDR3 runs 17 residues. The CDR3 nucleotides read TGCGCCAGCAGCCTTCAACCTAGCGGGCGCTCCTACAATGAGCAGTTCTTC. Protein: CASSLQPSGRSYNEQFF.

The chain links TRBV30 to TRBJ1-1; the D gene is possibly TRBD1 (5 bases). The CDR3 covers 16 residues. Germline V CDR1 and CDR2: GTSNPN, SVGIG (reference sequence). V lost 3 bases to trimming and J lost 3 bases, with 20 bases between them. The CDR3 spells CAWRVWGRGVDTEAFF. In DNA form, the CDR3 reads TGTGCCTGGAGGGTCTGGGGTCGGGGGGTTGACACTGAAGCTTTCTTT. Drawing the rest from reference TRBV30 and TRBJ1-1, the complete variable domain is SQTIHQWPATLVQPVGSPLSLECTVEGTSNPNLYWYRQAAGRGLQLLFYSVGIGQISSEVPQNLSASRPQDRQFILSSKKLLLSDSGFYLCAWRVWGRGVDTEAFFGQGTRLTVV.

The count of this clone is one. The chain carries TRBV7-9 and TRBJ2-3, with D hard to call. Per germline, CDR1 SEHNR and CDR2 FQNEAQ (reference sequence). This CDR3 has 11 amino acids. Trimming removed 5 bases at V and 6 bases at J, with 6 bases between. As DNA, the CDR3 is TGTGCCAGCAGCGCCCGGGATACGCAGTATTTT. Its protein product is CASSARDTQYF. Combining the CDR3 with reference TRBV7-9 and TRBJ2-3 gives the whole variable domain DTGVSQNPRHKITKRGQNVTFRCDPISEHNRLYWYRQTLGQGPEFLTYFQNEAQLEKSRLLSDRFSAERPKGSFSTLEIQRTEQGDSAMYLCASSARDTQYFGPGTRLTVL.

The chain combines TRBV6-1 with TRBJ1-1; D uncertain. Germline V gives CDR1 MNHNS, CDR2 SASEGT. The CDR3 runs 13 residues. Trimming took 3 bases from V and 0 from J, leaving 5 bases between them. CDR3 DNA sequence: TGTGCCAGCAGTGAGCGAATGAACACTGAAGCTTTCTTT. Translating gives CASSERMNTEAFF.

This rearrangement joins TRBV5-1 to TRBJ2-2, with 12 bases fitting TRBD1. The junction had 3 bases not matched to a gene; V was cut back by 2 bases and J by 4 bases. The CDR3 covers 16 residues. Germline V gene sequence: CDR1 SGHRS, CDR2 YFSETQ. CDR3 nucleotides: TGCGCCAGCAGCTTTTGGGGACAGGGGGCCACCGGGGAGCTGTTTTTT. Residues: CASSFWGQGATGELFF. The entire variable domain, with the rest obtained from reference TRBV5-1 and TRBJ2-2, is as follows: KAGVTQTPRYLIKTRGQQVTLSCSPISGHRSVSWYQQTPGQGLQFLFEYFSETQRNKGNFPGRFSGRQFSNSRSEMNVSTLELGDSALYLCASSFWGQGATGELFFGEGSRLTVL.

The CDR3 spells CATSDSRRSNTGELFF. The CDR3 DNA follows: TGTGCCACCAGTGATTCCAGGCGTTCGAACACCGGGGAGCTGTTTTTT. This chain connects TRBV24-1 to TRBJ2-2; unclear D gene. Germline CDR1 and CDR2: KGHDR and SFDVKD. The CDR3 runs 16 residues. V was shortened by 2 bases and J by 0 bases, with 9 bases between the two germline ends.

This chain links TRBV4-2 with TRBJ1-2; no clear D. V lost 0 bases and J lost 0, with 5 bases in between. Germline V gene lookup returns CDR1 LGHNA and CDR2 YNFKEQ. The CDR3 is made up of 14 amino acids. CDR3 in amino acids: CASSQEGANYGYTF. The CDR3, as DNA: TGTGCCAGCAGCCAAGAAGGAGCTAACTATGGCTACACCTTC.

V gene TRBV5-4 combines with J gene TRBJ2-1; 14 nucleotides agree with TRBD2. From germline, CDR1 is SGHNT and CDR2 YYREEE (reference sequence). The CDR3 is made up of 16 amino acids. Trimming took 3 bases from V and 7 from J; bases not matched to a gene: 6. CDR3 sequence: CASSSRLAGGWNEQFF. The CDR3, as DNA: TGTGCCAGCAGCTCTAGACTAGCGGGGGGGTGGAATGAGCAGTTCTTC.

The chain links TRBV18 to TRBJ1-5, with D unclear. CDR1 and CDR2 (germline): KGHSH, LQKENI. This CDR3 contains 13 residues. V gave up 5 bases and J gave up 3 bases, with 8 bases separating them. CDR3 sequence: CASSVQDNQPQHF. Here the CDR3 DNA reads TGTGCCAGCTCAGTACAAGACAATCAGCCCCAGCATTTT.

J is TRBJ2-5 and V is TRBV9; 9 bases match TRBD1. The CDR3 consists of 14 residues. The V gene end was trimmed by 0 bases and the J gene end by 4 bases; junction bases not matched to a gene: 1. Germline loops: CDR1 SGDLS, CDR2 YYNGEE. CDR3 amino acids: CASSVATGGETQYF. The DNA of the CDR3 is TGTGCCAGCAGCGTAGCGACAGGGGGAGAGACCCAGTACTTC.

V usage is TRBV19 and J usage is TRBJ1-1; 8 bases match TRBD1. This CDR3 has 15 residues. With 5 bases clipped from V and 6 bases from J, the junction kept 11 bases outside the gene matches. Per germline, CDR1 LNHDA and CDR2 SQIVND (reference sequence). CDR3 loop: CASSARGRGTAEAFF. CDR3 nucleotides: TGTGCCAGTAGTGCCAGGGGGCGAGGTACGGCTGAAGCTTTCTTT.

This clone has ten or more counts. In DNA form, the CDR3 reads TGTGCCAGCAGCTTAGCCACTAGCATTTTTTTCTCTGGAAACACCATATATTTT. Its protein product is CASSLATSIFFSGNTIYF. The chain combines TRBV11-2 with TRBJ1-3; D is undetermined. Trimming cost V 1 base and J 0 bases, with 16 bases left between them. Looked up from germline, CDR1 is SGHAT and CDR2 is FQNNGV. This CDR3 has 18 residues.

In this sample, this clone turned up a few times. V and J are TRBV19 and TRBJ1-3; D is uncertain. This CDR3 contains 14 residues. V was clipped by 4 bases and J by 2 bases, with 9 bases between them. Germline-derived CDR1 and CDR2 are LNHDA and SQIVND (reference sequence). The CDR3 sequence is CASSKRVAGNTIYF. The CDR3 DNA sequence: TGTGCCAGTAGTAAAAGAGTCGCTGGAAACACCATATATTTT.

This chain links TRBV5-4 with TRBJ2-7, with 11 positions matching TRBD1. Germline V gene sequence: CDR1 SGHNT, CDR2 YYREEE (reference sequence). The CDR3 runs to 14 residues. V trimming: 2 bases; J trimming: 8 bases; junction bases outside the gene matches: 6. The CDR3: CASSFADRGLQQYF. Written as DNA, the CDR3 is TGTGCCAGCAGCTTCGCGGACAGGGGGCTACAGCAGTACTTC. Using reference TRBV5-4 and TRBJ2-7 for the parts outside the CDR3, the full variable domain is ETGVTQSPTHLIKTRGQQVTLRCSSQSGHNTVSWYQQALGQGPQFIFQYYREEENGRGNFPPRFSGLQFPNYSSELNVNALELDDSALYLCASSFADRGLQQYFGPGTRLTVT.

The chain uses TRBV7-8 and TRBJ2-7, with D maybe TRBD1 (5 bases). This CDR3 is built from 15 residues. Between the trimmed V and J ends, which lost 7 bases and 0 bases, there was a span of 16 bases. Germline-derived CDR1 and CDR2 are SGHVS and FQNEAQ. CDR3 nucleotide sequence: TGTGCCAGCACTCCCGCCGCCACAGGCTCCTACGAGCAGTACTTC. It encodes CASTPAATGSYEQYF. The full variable domain, with the rest looked up from reference TRBV7-8 and TRBJ2-7, is GAGVSQSPRYKVAKRGQDVALRCDPISGHVSLFWYQQALGQGPEFLTYFQNEAQLDKSGLPSDRFFAERPEGSVSTLKIQRTQQEDSAVYLCASTPAATGSYEQYFGPGTRLTVT.

The chain joins TRBV3-1 (or the pseudogene TRBV3-2) to TRBJ1-4, with D perhaps matching TRBD1 (6 bases). The germline CDR1 and CDR2 sequences are LGHDT and YNNKEL (reference sequence). CDR3 size: 19 residues. Trimming took 4 bases from V and 6 from J, leaving 27 bases between them. CDR3 in DNA: TGTGCCAGCAGCCGAAGACCGGCAGGGGAGGGGAGGTACGATGAAAAACTGTTTTTT. Translating gives CASSRRPAGEGRYDEKLFF.

The chain is built from TRBV30 and TRBJ1-2; 7 bases are shared with TRBD1. Germline V CDR1 and CDR2: GTSNPN, SVGIG (reference sequence). The CDR3 is 13 residues long. With 3 bases clipped from V and 3 bases from J, the junction kept 4 bases outside the gene matches. CDR3 protein: CAWRRGRDYGYTF. The DNA for the CDR3 is TGTGCCTGGAGAAGGGGGCGGGACTATGGCTACACCTTC.

V gene TRBV7-2 combines with J gene TRBJ2-7, with TRBD2 matching over 7 bases. Germline-derived CDR1 and CDR2 are SGHTA and FQGNSA. This CDR3 contains 14 residues. Unmatched junction bases numbered 2, after V lost 2 bases and J lost 1 base. The CDR3 spells CASSLTGGSYEQYF. The CDR3 nucleotides read TGTGCCAGCAGCTTAACGGGGGGATCCTACGAGCAGTACTTC.

V is TRBV7-8 and J is TRBJ1-2; 7 bases agree with TRBD1. Trimming cost V 5 bases and J 3 bases; bases outside gene matches: 3. The CDR3 extends over 13 amino acids. Germline V lookup: CDR1 SGHVS, CDR2 FQNEAQ. CDR3 protein: CASSPDRDYGYTF. The CDR3 coding sequence is TGTGCCAGCAGCCCAGACAGGGACTATGGCTACACCTTC.

V and J are TRBV18 and TRBJ2-1; TRBD1 matches 10 bases. Trimming removed 3 bases from V and 8 bases from J; junction bases left unmatched: 13. This CDR3 is built from 17 residues. Germline CDR1 is KGHSH and CDR2 is LQKENI. For the CDR3, the DNA is TGTGCCAGCTCACCTCTCCTTGAGACAGGGGGCAAGGATGAGCAGTTCTTC. Translation gives CASSPLLETGGKDEQFF.

This chain uses TRBV24-1 with TRBJ1-2; 10 nucleotides align to TRBD1. From germline, CDR1 is KGHDR and CDR2 SFDVKD. The CDR3 runs 18 residues. V was clipped by 0 bases and J by 0 bases; unmatched bases: 6. This CDR3 reads CATSDLEDRGLANYGYTF. The CDR3 DNA is TGTGCCACCAGTGATTTGGAGGACAGGGGGTTAGCTAACTATGGCTACACCTTC.

This clone was seen more than once but under ten times. The chain carries TRBV2 and TRBJ2-3; a weak D match, TRBD2 (5 bases). Germline assignment: CDR1 SNHLY and CDR2 FYNNEI. The length of the CDR3 is 11 residues. Between the trimmed V and J ends, which lost 5 bases and 6 bases, there was a span of 6 bases. As DNA, the CDR3 is TGTGCCAGCAGTATAGCGGATACGCAGTATTTT. It codes for CASSIADTQYF.